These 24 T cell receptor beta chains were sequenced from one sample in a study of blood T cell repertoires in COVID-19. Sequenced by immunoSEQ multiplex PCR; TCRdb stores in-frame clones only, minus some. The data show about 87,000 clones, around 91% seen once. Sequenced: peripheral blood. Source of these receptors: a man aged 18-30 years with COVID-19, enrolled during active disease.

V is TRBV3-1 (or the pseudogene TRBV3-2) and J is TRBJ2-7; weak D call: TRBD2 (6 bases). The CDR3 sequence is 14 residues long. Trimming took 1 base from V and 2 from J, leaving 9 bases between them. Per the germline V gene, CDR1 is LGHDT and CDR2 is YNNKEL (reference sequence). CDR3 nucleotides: TGTGCCAGCAGCCAAGCTGGCGGGACCTACGAGCAGTACTTC. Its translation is CASSQAGGTYEQYF.

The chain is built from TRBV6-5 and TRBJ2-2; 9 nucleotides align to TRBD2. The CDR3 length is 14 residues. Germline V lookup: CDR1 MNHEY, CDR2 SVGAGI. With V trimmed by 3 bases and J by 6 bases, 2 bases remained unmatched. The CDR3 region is CASSYSGSAGELFF. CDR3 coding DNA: TGTGCCAGCAGTTATAGCGGGAGTGCCGGGGAGCTGTTTTTT.

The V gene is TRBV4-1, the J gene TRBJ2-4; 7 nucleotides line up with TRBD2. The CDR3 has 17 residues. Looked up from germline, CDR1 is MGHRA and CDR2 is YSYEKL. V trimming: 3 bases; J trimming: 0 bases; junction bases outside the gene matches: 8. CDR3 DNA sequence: TGCGCCAGCAGCCAGCTCCTAGCGGAACTAGCCAAAAACATTCAGTACTTC. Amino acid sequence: CASSQLLAELAKNIQYF.

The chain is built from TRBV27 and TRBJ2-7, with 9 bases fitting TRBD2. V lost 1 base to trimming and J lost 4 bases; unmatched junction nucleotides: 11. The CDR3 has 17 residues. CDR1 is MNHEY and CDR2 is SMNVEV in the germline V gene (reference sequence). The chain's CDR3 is CASSLWSGAGGRYEQYF. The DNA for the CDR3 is TGTGCCAGCAGTTTATGGTCGGGAGCGGGAGGAAGGTACGAGCAGTACTTC.

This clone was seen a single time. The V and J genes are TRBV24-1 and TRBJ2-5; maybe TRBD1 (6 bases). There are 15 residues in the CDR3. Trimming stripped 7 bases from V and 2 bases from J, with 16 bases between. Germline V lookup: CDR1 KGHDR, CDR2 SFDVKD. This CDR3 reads CATSARQALQETQYF. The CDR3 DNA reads TGTGCCACCAGCGCGAGACAGGCGCTACAAGAGACCCAGTACTTC.

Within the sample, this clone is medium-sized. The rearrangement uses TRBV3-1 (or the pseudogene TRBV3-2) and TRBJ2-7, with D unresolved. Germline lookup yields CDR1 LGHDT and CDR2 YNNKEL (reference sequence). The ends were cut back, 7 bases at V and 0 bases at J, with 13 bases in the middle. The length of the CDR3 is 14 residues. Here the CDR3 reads CASIPVANSYEQYF. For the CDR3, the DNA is TGTGCCAGCATCCCGGTAGCCAACTCCTACGAGCAGTACTTC.

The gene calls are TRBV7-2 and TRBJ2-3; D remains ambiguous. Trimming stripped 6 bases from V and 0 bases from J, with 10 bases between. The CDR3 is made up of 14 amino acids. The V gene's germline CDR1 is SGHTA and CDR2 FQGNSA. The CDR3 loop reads CASRPSRSTDTQYF. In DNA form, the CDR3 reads TGTGCCAGCAGGCCAAGTAGAAGCACAGATACGCAGTATTTT. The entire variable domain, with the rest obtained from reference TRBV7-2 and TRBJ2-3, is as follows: GAGVSQSPSNKVTEKGKDVELRCDPISGHTALYWYRQSLGQGLEFLIYFQGNSAPDKSGLPSDRFSAERTGGSVSTLTIQRTQQEDSAVYLCASRPSRSTDTQYFGPGTRLTVL.

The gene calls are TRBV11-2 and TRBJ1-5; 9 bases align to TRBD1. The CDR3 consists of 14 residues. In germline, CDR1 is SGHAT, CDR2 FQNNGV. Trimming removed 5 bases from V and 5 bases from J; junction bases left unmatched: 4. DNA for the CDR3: TGTGCCAGCAGCCAAGGGGACAGGGATCAGCCCCAGCATTTT. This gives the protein CASSQGDRDQPQHF.

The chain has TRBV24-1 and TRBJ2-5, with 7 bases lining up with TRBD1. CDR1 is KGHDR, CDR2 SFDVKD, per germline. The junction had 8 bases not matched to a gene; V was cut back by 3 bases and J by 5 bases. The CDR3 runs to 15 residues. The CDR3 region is CATSDETGQGETQYF. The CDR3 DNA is TGTGCCACCAGTGATGAGACAGGGCAGGGCGAGACCCAGTACTTC.

The CDR3 nucleotides are TGTGGGGCTGGCACAGATACGCAGTATTTT. Translated: CGAGTDTQYF. The chain recombines TRBV6-6 with TRBJ2-3; D not certain. This CDR3 spans 10 amino acids. From germline, CDR1 is MNHNY and CDR2 SVGAGI (reference sequence).

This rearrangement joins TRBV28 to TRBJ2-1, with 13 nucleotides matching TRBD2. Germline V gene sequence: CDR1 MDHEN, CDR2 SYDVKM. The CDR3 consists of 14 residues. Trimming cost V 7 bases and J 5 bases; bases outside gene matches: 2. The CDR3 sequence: CASTTSGRNNEQFF. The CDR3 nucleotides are TGTGCCAGCACGACTAGCGGGAGGAACAATGAGCAGTTCTTC.

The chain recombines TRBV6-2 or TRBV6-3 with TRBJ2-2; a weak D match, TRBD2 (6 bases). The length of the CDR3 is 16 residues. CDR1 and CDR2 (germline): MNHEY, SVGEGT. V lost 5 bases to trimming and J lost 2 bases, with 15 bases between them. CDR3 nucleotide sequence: TGTGCCAGCAGTCTCCCGGACGGGGGTAACACCGGGGAGCTGTTTTTT. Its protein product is CASSLPDGGNTGELFF.

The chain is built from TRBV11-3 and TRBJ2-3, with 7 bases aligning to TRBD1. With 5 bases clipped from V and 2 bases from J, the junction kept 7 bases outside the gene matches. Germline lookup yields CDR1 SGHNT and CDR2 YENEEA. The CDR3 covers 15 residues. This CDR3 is CASSKGQFSTDTQYF. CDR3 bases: TGTGCCAGCAGCAAGGGACAGTTTTCCACAGATACGCAGTATTTT.

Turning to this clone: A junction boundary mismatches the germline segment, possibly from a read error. CDR3 residues: CASSLGEKLLF. DNA of the CDR3: TGTGCCAGCAGCTTGGGAGAAAAACTGCTTTTT. The chain employs TRBV5-6 and TRBJ1-4; D unclear. This CDR3 comprises 11 residues. CDR1 is SGHDT, CDR2 YYEEEE, per germline.

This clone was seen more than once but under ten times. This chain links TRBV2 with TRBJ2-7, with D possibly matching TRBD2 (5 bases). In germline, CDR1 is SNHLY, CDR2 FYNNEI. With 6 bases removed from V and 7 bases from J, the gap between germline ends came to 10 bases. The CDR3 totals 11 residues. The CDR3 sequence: CASRTREEQYF. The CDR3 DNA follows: TGTGCCAGCAGAACGAGGGAGGAGCAGTACTTC.

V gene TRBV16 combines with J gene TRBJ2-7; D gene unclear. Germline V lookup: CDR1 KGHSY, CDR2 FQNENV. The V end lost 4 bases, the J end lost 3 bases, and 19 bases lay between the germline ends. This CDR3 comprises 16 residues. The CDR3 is CASSPWVSPYSYEQYF. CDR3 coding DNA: TGTGCCAGCAGCCCTTGGGTGTCCCCCTACAGCTACGAGCAGTACTTC.

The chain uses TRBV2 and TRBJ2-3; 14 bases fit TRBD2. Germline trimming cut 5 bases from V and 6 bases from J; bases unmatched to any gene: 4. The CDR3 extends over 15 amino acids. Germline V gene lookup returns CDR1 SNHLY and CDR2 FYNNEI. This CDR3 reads CASSRRLAGGDTQYF. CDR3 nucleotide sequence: TGTGCCAGCAGTAGGAGACTAGCGGGAGGGGATACGCAGTATTTT.

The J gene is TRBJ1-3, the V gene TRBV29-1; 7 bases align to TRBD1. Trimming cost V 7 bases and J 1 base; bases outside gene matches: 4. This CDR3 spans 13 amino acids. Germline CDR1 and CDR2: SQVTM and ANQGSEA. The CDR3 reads CSAQTGSGNTIYF. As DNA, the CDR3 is TGCAGCGCTCAGACAGGGTCTGGAAACACCATATATTTT.

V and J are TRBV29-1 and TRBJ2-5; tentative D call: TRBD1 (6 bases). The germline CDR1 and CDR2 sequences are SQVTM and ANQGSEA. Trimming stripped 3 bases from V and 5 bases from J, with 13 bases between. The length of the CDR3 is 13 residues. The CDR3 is CSVEDTGYETQYF. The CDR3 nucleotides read TGCAGCGTTGAGGATACAGGGTACGAGACCCAGTACTTC.

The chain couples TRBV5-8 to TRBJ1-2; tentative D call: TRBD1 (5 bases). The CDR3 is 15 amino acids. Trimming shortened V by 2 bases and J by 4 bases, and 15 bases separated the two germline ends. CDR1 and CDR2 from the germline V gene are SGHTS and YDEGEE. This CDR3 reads CASSFVQGGFYGYTF. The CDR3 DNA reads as TGTGCCAGCAGCTTTGTCCAGGGAGGCTTCTATGGCTACACCTTC.

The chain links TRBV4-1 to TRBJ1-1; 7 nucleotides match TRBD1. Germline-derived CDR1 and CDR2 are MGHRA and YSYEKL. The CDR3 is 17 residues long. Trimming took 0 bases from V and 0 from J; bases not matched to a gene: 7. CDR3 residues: CASSQDQGGTVNTEAFF. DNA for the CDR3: TGCGCCAGCAGCCAAGATCAAGGAGGGACAGTGAACACTGAAGCTTTCTTT.

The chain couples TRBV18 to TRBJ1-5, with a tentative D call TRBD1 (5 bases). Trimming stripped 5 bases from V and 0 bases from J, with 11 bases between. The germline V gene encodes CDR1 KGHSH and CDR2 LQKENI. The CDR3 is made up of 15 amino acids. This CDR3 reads CASSSFRDSNQPQHF. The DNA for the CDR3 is TGTGCCAGCTCATCCTTCAGGGATAGCAATCAGCCCCAGCATTTT.

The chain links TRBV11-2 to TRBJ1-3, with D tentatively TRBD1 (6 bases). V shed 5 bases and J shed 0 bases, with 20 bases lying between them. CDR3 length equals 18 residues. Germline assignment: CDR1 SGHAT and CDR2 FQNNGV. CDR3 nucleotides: TGTGCCAGCAGCGGGGTCGGGGCAGGGGCCCTCTCTGGAAACACCATATATTTT. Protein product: CASSGVGAGALSGNTIYF.

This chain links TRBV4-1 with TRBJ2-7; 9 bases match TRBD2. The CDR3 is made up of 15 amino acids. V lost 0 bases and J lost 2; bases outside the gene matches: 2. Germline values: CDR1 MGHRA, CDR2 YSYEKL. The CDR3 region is CASSQDLAGAYEQYF. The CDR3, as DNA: TGCGCCAGCAGCCAAGATTTAGCGGGGGCCTACGAGCAGTACTTC.